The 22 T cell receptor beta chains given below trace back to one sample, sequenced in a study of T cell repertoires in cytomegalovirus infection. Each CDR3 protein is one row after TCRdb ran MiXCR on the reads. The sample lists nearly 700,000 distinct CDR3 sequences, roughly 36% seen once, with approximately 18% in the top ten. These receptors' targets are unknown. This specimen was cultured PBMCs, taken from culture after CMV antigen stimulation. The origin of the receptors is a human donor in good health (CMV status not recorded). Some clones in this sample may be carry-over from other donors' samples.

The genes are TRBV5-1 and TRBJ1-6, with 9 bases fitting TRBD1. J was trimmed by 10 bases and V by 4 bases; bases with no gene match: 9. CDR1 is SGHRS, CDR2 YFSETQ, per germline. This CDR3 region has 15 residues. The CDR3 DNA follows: TGCGCCAGCAGCCGTAATCCTACAGGGGGCTCACCCCTCCACTTT. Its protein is CASSRNPTGGSPLHF.

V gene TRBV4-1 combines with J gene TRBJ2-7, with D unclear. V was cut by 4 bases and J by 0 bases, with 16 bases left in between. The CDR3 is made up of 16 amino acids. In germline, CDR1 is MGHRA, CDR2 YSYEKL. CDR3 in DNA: TGCGCCAGCAGCCTCACCCCCCGCCGTGGCTCCTACGAGCAGTACTTC. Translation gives CASSLTPRRGSYEQYF.

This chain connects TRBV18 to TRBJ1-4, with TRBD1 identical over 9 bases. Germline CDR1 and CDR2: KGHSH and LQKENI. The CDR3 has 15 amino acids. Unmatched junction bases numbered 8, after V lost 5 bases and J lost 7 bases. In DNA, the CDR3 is TGTGCCAGCTCAAGCTTGGACAGGGGCCTTGAAAAACTGTTTTTT. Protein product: CASSSLDRGLEKLFF.

CDR3 amino acids: CASSESSARISDTQYF. The CDR3 nucleotides are TGCGCCAGCAGTGAGTCGAGTGCCCGGATCTCAGATACGCAGTATTTT. The chain has TRBV10-1 and TRBJ2-3; D unclear. The CDR3 length is 16 residues. Germline V gene sequence: CDR1 WNHNN, CDR2 SYGVQD (reference sequence). The ends were cut back, 0 bases at V and 4 bases at J, with 14 bases in the middle.

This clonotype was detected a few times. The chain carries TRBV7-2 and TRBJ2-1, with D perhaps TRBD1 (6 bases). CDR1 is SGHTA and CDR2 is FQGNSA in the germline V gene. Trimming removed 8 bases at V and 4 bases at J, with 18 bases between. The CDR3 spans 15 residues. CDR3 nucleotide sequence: TGTGCCAGCCGAATCACCGGGACAATTTACAATGAGCAGTTCTTC. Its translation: CASRITGTIYNEQFF.

DNA of the CDR3: TGTGCCAGCAGTTACACCGCCGACAGGGCCCCCTACAATGAGCAGTTCTTC. Translation: CASSYTADRAPYNEQFF. V usage is TRBV6-2 or TRBV6-3 and J usage is TRBJ2-1; 7 bases are shared with TRBD1. Per germline, CDR1 MNHEY and CDR2 SVGEGT. CDR3 length: 17 amino acids. The junction had 9 bases not matched to a gene; V was cut back by 2 bases and J by 2 bases.

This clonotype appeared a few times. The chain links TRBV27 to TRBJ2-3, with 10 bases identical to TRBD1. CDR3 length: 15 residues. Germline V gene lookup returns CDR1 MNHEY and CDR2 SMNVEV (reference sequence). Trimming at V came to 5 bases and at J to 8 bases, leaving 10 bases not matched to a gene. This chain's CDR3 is CASSPAGTGVGTQYF. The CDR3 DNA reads TGTGCCAGCAGTCCGGCGGGGACAGGGGTCGGTACGCAGTATTTT.

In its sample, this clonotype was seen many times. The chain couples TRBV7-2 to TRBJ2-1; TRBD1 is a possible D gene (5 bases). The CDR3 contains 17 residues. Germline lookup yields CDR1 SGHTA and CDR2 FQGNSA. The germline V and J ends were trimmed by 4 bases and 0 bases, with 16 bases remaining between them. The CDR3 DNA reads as TGTGCCAGCAGCTACGATCAGGGTCTTAGCTCCTACAATGAGCAGTTCTTC. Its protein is CASSYDQGLSSYNEQFF.

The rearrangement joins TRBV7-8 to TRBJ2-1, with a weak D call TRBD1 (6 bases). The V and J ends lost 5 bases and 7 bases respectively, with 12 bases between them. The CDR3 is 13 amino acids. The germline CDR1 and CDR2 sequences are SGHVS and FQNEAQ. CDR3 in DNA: TGTGCCAGCAGCACAGGGCCCGTAAATGAGCAGTTCTTC. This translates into CASSTGPVNEQFF.

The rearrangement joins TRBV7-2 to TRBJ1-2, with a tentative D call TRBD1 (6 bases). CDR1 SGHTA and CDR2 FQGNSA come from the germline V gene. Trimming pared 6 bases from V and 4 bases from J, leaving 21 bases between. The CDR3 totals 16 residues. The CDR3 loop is CASRVRFGGLVYGYTF. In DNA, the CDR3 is TGTGCCAGCAGGGTCCGGTTCGGGGGGCTAGTCTATGGCTACACCTTC.

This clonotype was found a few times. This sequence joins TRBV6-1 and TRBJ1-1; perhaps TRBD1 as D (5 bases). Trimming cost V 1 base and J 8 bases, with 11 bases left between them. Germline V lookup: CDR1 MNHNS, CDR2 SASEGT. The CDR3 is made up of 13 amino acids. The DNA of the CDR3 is TGTGCCAGCAGTGAAGAGGCAGGGTACGAAGCTTTCTTT. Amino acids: CASSEEAGYEAFF.

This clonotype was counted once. CDR3 sequence (DNA): TGTGCCAGCAGCCCGACAGGGTTTGGGTCTAACTATGGCTACACCTTC. It specifies CASSPTGFGSNYGYTF. V and J are TRBV5-3 and TRBJ1-2; 7 bases align to TRBD1. TRBV5-3 is treated as an ORF (open reading frame) with a function not yet certain. The CDR3 contains 16 residues. The V segment lost 8 bases and the J segment 0 bases; nucleotides outside the gene matches: 13.

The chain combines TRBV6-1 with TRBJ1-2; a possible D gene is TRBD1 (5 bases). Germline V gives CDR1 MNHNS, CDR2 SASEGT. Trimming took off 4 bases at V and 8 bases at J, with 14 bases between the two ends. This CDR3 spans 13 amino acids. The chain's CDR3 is CASSASGRGGYTF. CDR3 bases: TGTGCCAGCAGTGCCAGCGGGCGGGGCGGCTACACCTTC.

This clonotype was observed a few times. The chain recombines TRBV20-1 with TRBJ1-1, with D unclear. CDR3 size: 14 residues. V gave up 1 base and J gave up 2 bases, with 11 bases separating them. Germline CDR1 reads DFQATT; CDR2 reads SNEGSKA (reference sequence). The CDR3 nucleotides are TGCAGTGCTAGAGTCGGCTGGCCAAACACTGAAGCTTTCTTT. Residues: CSARVGWPNTEAFF.

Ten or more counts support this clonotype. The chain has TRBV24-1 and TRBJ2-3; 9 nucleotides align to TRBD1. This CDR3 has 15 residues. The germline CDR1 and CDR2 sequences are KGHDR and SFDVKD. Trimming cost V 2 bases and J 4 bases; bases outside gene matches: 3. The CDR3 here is CATSDSRDRADTQYF. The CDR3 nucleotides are TGTGCCACCAGTGATTCCCGGGACAGGGCAGATACGCAGTATTTT.

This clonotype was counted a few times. In nucleotides, the CDR3 is TGTGCCAGCAGTACCCCCGGACAGCTTGAAGCTTTCTTT. This gives the protein CASSTPGQLEAFF. V and J are TRBV27 and TRBJ1-1, with a possible D match to TRBD1 (6 bases). In germline, CDR1 is MNHEY, CDR2 SMNVEV (reference sequence). V was shortened by 5 bases and J by 7 bases, with 14 bases between the two germline ends. This CDR3 is 13 amino acids long.

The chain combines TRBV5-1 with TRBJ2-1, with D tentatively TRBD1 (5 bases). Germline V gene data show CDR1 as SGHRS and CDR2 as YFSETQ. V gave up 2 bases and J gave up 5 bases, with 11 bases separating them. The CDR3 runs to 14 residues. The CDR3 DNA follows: TGCGCCAGCAGCTTAATCACGGACAACAATGAGCAGTTCTTC. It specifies CASSLITDNNEQFF.

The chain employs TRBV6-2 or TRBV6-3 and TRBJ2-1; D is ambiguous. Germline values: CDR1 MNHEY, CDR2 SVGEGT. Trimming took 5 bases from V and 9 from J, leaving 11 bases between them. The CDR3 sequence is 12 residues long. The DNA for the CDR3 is TGTGCCAGCAGTCCAGACAACAGTGAGCAGTTCTTC. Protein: CASSPDNSEQFF.

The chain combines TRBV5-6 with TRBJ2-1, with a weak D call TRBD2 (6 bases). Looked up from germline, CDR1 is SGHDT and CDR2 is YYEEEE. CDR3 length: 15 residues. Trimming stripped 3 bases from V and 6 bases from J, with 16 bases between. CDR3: CASSWRAGNVNEQFF. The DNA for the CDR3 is TGTGCCAGCAGCTGGAGGGCGGGGAATGTCAATGAGCAGTTCTTC.

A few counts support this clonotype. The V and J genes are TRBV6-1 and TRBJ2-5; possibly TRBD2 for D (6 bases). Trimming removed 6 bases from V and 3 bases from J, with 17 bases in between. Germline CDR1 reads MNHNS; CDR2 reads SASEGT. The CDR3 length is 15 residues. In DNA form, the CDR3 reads TGTGCCAGCAGAGATATATGGCGGGAAGAAGAGACCCAGTACTTC. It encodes CASRDIWREEETQYF.

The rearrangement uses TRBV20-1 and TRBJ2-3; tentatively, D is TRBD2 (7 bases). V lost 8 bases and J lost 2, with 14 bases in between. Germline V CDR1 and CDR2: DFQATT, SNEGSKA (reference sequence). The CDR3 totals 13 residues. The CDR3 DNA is TGCAGTATAGGGGGGGCACACACAGATACGCAGTATTTT. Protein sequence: CSIGGAHTDTQYF.

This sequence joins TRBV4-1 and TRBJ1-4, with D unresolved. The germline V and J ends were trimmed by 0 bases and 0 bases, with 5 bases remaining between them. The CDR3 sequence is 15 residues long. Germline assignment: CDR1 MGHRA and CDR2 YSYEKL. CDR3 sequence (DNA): TGCGCCAGCAGCCAAGATGGGACAACTAATGAAAAACTGTTTTTT. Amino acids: CASSQDGTTNEKLFF.